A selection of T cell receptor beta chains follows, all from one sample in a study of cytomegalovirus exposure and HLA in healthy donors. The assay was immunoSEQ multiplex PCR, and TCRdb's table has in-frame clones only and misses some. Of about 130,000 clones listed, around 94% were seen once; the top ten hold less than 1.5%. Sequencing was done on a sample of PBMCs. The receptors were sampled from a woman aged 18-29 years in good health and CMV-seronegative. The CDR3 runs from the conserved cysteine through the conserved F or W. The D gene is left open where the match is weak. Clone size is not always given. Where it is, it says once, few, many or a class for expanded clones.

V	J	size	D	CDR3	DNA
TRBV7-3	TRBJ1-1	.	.	CASSPGGNTEAFF	TGTGCCAGCAGCCCCGGAGGAAACACTGAAGCTTTCTTT
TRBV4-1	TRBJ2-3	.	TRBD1	CASSQGQGRTDTQYF	TGCGCCAGCAGCCAAGGACAGGGGCGCACAGATACGCAGTATTTT
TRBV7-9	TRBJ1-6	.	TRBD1	CASSLVRLRQGFNSPLHF	TGTGCCAGCAGCTTAGTAAGACTTCGACAGGGATTTAATTCACCCCTCCACTTT
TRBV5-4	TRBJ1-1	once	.	CASTIVGGTEAFF	TGTGCCAGCACCATCGTGGGGGGCACTGAAGCTTTCTTT
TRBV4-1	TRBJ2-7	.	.	CASSPYRGRIYEQYF	TGCGCCAGCAGTCCGTATCGGGGAAGGATATACGAGCAGTACTTC
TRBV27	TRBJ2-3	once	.	CASSLFVSTDTQYF	TGTGCCAGCAGTTTATTTGTCTCCACAGATACGCAGTATTTT
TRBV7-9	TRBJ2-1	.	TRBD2	CASTGLGGPHNEQFF	TGTGCCAGCACCGGCTTGGGAGGGCCTCACAATGAGCAGTTCTTC
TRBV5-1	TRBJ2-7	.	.	CASSLSSSGSYEQYF	TGCGCCAGCAGCTTGTCTTCTTCGGGGTCCTACGAGCAGTACTTC
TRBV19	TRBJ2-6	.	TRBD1	CASTGTANSGANVLTF	TGTGCCAGCACCGGGACAGCTAACTCTGGGGCCAACGTCCTGACTTTC
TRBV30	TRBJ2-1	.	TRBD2	CAWGLAGNNEQFF	TGTGCCTGGGGACTAGCGGGAAACAATGAGCAGTTCTTC
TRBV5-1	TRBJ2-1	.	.	CASSFPSTEQFF	TGCGCCAGCAGCTTCCCTTCTACCGAGCAGTTCTTC
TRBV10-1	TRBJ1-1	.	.	CASSASGFGAFF	TGCGCCAGCAGTGCCTCGGGGTTCGGAGCTTTCTTT
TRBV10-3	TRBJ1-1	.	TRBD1	CAIRVDRDTEAFF	TGTGCCATCAGGGTTGACAGGGACACTGAAGCTTTCTTT